This T cell receptor beta chain was sequenced for a study of cytomegalovirus exposure and HLA in healthy donors. Looking at the study overall: Of all 400 or so donors who were genotyped, roughly 83% belonged to the Caucasian-associated ancestry cluster.

Vbeta (60) and Jbeta (13) primers were used in the PCR. TCRdb keeps only in-frame clones here, not all; method: immunoSEQ multiplex PCR. The sample has about 160,000 clones, around 79% seen once; the top ten hold around 0.97%. V shed 5 bases and J shed 4 bases, with 14 bases lying between them. CDR1 and CDR2 from the germline V gene are SEHNR and FQNEAQ (reference sequence). This CDR3 spans 14 amino acids. This TCR came from a woman in her forties or fifties in good health and CMV-seropositive. Input material: PBMCs. This chain uses TRBV7-9 with TRBJ1-1; the D is unclear. CDR3 DNA: TGTGCCAGCAGCCAGCGGGTCTCGGCCACTGAAGCTTTCTTT. Its translation is CASSQRVSATEAFF.